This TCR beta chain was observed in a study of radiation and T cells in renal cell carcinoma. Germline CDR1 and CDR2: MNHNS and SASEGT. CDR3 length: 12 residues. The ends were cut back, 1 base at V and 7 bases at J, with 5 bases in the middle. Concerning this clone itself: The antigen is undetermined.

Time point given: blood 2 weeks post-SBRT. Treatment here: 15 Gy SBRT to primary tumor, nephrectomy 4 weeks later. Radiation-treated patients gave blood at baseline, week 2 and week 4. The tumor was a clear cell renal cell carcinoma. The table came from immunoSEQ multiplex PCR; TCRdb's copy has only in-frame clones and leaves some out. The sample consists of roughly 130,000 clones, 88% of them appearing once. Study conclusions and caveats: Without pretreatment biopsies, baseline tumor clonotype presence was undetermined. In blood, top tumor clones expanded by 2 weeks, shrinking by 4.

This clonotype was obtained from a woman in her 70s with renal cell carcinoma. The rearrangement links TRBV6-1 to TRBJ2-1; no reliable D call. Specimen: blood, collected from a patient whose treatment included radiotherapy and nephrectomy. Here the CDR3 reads CASSEGFNEQFF. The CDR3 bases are TGTGCCAGCAGTGAAGGGTTTAATGAGCAGTTCTTC.